This is a list of T cell receptor beta chains from one sample in a study of T cell changes during pregnancy in multiple sclerosis. Produced via immunoSEQ multiplex PCR; TCRdb's table is partial and in-frame only. The table lists 35,000 to 45,000 clones, about 90% of them singletons, with approximately 2% in the top ten. Source: CD4+ T cells from peripheral blood mononuclear cells, taken after pregnancy. These receptors were collected from a female donor in good health, enrolled as a control in a pregnancy study. CDR3s include the opening cysteine and the closing phenylalanine or tryptophan. A D gene is named only where the DNA matches it firmly. Where a row states a size, it is once, few, many or the class of an expanded clone; other rows omit it.

cdr3_nt: TGCGCCAGCGCGGGGTCCGCTAACTATGGCTACACCTTC
cdr3_aa: CASAGSANYGYTF
d_call: .
j_call: TRBJ1-2
clone_size: once
v_call: TRBV10-2

cdr3_nt: TGTGCCAGCAGTTTATGGAGGACAGATACGCAGTATTTT
cdr3_aa: CASSLWRTDTQYF
d_call: .
j_call: TRBJ2-3
clone_size: .
v_call: TRBV27

cdr3_nt: TGCGCCAGCAGCCGCAGAACCTACACAGGGGGCGAAGGCGAAAACACTGAAGCTTTCTTT
cdr3_aa: CASSRRTYTGGEGENTEAFF
d_call: TRBD1
j_call: TRBJ1-1
clone_size: .
v_call: TRBV4-1

cdr3_nt: TGTGCCAGCAGTTTATCAGGGGGGGGAAGGACTGAAGCTTTCTTT
cdr3_aa: CASSLSGGGRTEAFF
d_call: .
j_call: TRBJ1-1
clone_size: .
v_call: TRBV27

cdr3_nt: TGCGCCAGCAGCCAAGACGGATACGGGGATGAAAAACTGTTTTTT
cdr3_aa: CASSQDGYGDEKLFF
d_call: .
j_call: TRBJ1-4
clone_size: .
v_call: TRBV4-1

cdr3_nt: TGTGCCAGCTCCTCGACAGACTATAATTCACCCCTCCACTTT
cdr3_aa: CASSSTDYNSPLHF
d_call: .
j_call: TRBJ1-6
clone_size: .
v_call: TRBV18

cdr3_nt: TGTGCCAGCAGCTTAGTCGGGGCAGGGGGCTTTGAAGCTTTCTTT
cdr3_aa: CASSLVGAGGFEAFF
d_call: TRBD1
j_call: TRBJ1-1
clone_size: .
v_call: TRBV7-9

cdr3_nt: TGTGCCAGCAGCTTGTACAGTCACCACAATGAGCAGTTCTTC
cdr3_aa: CASSLYSHHNEQFF
d_call: .
j_call: TRBJ2-1
clone_size: .
v_call: TRBV5-6

cdr3_nt: TGTGCCACAAGACAGGGGGGGGAGCAGTTCTTC
cdr3_aa: CATRQGGEQFF
d_call: TRBD1
j_call: TRBJ2-1
clone_size: .
v_call: TRBV19

cdr3_nt: TGTGCCAGTAGTCCTAGCGGGGGCAATGAGCAGTTCTTC
cdr3_aa: CASSPSGGNEQFF
d_call: TRBD2
j_call: TRBJ2-1
clone_size: .
v_call: TRBV19

cdr3_nt: TGTGCCAGCAGCCTATCCTACGAGCAGTACTTC
cdr3_aa: CASSLSYEQYF
d_call: .
j_call: TRBJ2-7
clone_size: .
v_call: TRBV7-8

cdr3_nt: TGCGCCAGCAGCCGTGGACAGGGGGATTCCTACGAGCAGTACTTC
cdr3_aa: CASSRGQGDSYEQYF
d_call: TRBD1
j_call: TRBJ2-7
clone_size: .
v_call: TRBV4-3

cdr3_nt: TGTGCCAGCAGCCTAGGTCGGGGAGAGCCCGGCTACACCTTC
cdr3_aa: CASSLGRGEPGYTF
d_call: .
j_call: TRBJ1-2
clone_size: .
v_call: TRBV7-2